The present TCR beta chain was sequenced within a study of blood T cells in healthy people across ages. Details on this clonotype: The antigen remains unidentified.

The study's findings and limits: The recorded TCR beta diversity per million T cells decreased in a roughly linear manner with age. Among long-lived donors, naive CD4+ cells were more numerous and diversity higher than in aged donors.

A sample-barcoded 5' primer and a J-beta primer mix were used in a second PCR of about 6 to 11 cycles. Each of the cDNA molecules was tagged by a template-switch adaptor with 12 random nucleotides. In TCRdb, the 5' RACE reads were re-called with MiXCR into one record per CDR3 protein. The repertoire holds roughly 700,000 distinct CDR3 sequences, with approximately 50% as singletons. The junction had 6 bases not matched to a gene; V was cut back by 6 bases and J by 4 bases. Germline V lookup: CDR1 SNHLY, CDR2 FYNNEI. The CDR3 is 14 residues long. This chain joins TRBV2 and TRBJ2-7, with 10 bases lining up with TRBD1. The clonotype was recovered from a woman aged 60-75 years in good health. The sample was blood. CDR3 protein: CASREMGQGYEQYF. In DNA form, the CDR3 reads TGTGCCAGCAGGGAAATGGGACAGGGGTACGAGCAGTACTTC.